Relative to its sample, the clone carrying this T cell receptor beta chain is medium-sized. Antigen: not known. Trimming removed 4 bases at V and 5 bases at J, with 12 bases between. The CDR3 totals 13 residues. Per germline, CDR1 SGHNT and CDR2 YYREEE (reference sequence). This sample is part of a study of T cell repertoires in aging, cancer and after chemotherapy. Study background: Healthy donor repertoires were recorded over several months to years and showed clear clonal overlap. Millions of TCR reads made up the full dataset. Study-wide findings and caveats: Rebound thymic output was suggested by rising median generation probability during chemotherapy in each cancer cohort.

The template was genomic DNA from peripheral blood, not RNA. Multiplex touch-down PCR with TRB-A/B primers amplified rearranged V-D-J TRB sequences. One entry per CDR3 protein results from TCRdb running MiXCR on the multiplex PCR reads. The sample has some 15,000 distinct CDR3 sequences; about 50% are singletons. V is TRBV5-4 and J is TRBJ2-5; D gene unclear. Sequences were obtained from blood. The TCR sequence derives from a human donor in good health. CDR3 amino acids: CASSPDMMETQYF. The CDR3 DNA sequence: TGTGCCAGCAGCCCAGACATGATGGAGACCCAGTACTTC.